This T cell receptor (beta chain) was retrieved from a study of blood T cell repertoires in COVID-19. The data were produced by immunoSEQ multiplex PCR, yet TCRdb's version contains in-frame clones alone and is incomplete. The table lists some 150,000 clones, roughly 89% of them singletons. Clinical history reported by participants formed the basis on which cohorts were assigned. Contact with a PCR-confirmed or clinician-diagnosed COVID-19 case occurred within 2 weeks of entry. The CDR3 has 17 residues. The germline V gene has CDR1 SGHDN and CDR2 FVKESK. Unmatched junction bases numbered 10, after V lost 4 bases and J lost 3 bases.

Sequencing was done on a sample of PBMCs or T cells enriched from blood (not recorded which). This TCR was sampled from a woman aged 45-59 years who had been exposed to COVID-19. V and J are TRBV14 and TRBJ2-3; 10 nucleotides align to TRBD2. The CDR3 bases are TGTGCCAGCAGCCCTATGAGCGGGAGGGCGTCGACAGATACGCAGTATTTT. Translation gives CASSPMSGRASTDTQYF.